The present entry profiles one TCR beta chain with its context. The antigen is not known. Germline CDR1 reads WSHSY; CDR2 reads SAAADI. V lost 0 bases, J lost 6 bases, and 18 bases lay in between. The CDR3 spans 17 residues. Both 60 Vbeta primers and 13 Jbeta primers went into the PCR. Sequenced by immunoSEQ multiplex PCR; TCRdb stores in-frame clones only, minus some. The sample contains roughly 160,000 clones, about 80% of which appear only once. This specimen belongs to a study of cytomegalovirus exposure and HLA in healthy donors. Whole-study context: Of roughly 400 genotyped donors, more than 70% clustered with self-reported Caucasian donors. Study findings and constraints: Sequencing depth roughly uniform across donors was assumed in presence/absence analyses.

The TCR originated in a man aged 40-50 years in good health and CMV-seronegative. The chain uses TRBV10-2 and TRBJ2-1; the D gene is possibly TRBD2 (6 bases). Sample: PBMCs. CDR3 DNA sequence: TGCGCCAGCAGTGAGTCTGTCGGGAGATCGTTTGGCAATGAGCAGTTCTTC. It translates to CASSESVGRSFGNEQFF.